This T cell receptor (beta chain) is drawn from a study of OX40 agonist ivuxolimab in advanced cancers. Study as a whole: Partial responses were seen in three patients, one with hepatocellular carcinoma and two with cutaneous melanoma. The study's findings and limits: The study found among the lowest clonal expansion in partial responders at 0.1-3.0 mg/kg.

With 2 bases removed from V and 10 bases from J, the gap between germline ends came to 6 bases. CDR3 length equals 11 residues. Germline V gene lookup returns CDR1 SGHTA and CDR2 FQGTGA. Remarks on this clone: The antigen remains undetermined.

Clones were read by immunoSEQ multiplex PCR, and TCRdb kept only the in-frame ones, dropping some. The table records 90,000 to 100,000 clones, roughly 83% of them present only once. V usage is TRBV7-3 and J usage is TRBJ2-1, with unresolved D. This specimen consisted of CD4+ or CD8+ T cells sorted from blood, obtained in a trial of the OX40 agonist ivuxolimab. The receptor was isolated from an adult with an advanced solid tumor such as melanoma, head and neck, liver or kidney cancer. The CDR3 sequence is CASSLGREQFF. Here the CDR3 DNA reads TGTGCCAGCAGCTTAGGCAGAGAGCAGTTCTTC.